This TCR beta chain was recorded in a study of beta chain features in type 1 diabetes. Via CD45RO/CCR7/CD25/CD127/CD95/CD27, cells of the CD4+ naive, central memory, regulatory and stem cell-like memory subsets were sorted. Per germline, CDR1 LNHDA and CDR2 SQIVND (reference sequence). The CDR3 has 15 amino acids. J lost 2 bases, V lost 4 bases, and 2 bases had no gene match. As every portion of the isolated RNA was reverse transcribed, the sequencing read expressed TCRB transcripts. Assay used: immunoSEQ multiplex PCR; TCRdb lists only in-frame clones, some missing. Of 400,000 to 450,000 clones in the sample, around 13% are singletons; the top ten hold roughly 0.033%.

Sequenced: naive CD4+ T cells from blood. The chain combines TRBV19 with TRBJ1-5; 10 bases map to TRBD1. The sequence was collected from a man aged 25-40 years in good health. CDR3 bases: TGTGCCAGTAGTAGGACAGGGGGACGCAATCAGCCCCAGCATTTT. It encodes CASSRTGGRNQPQHF.